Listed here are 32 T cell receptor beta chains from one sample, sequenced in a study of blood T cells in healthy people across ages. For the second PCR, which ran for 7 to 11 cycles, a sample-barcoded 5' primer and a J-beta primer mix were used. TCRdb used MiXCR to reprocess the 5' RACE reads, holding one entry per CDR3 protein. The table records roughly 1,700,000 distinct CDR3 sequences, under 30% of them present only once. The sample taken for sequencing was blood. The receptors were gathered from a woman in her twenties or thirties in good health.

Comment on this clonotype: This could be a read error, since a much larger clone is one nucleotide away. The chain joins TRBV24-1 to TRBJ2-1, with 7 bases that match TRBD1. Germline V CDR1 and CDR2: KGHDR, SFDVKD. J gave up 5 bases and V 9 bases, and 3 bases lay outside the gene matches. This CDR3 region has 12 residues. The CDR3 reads CATGQDHNEQFF. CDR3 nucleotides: TGTGCCACCGGACAGGACCACAATGAGCAGTTCTTC.

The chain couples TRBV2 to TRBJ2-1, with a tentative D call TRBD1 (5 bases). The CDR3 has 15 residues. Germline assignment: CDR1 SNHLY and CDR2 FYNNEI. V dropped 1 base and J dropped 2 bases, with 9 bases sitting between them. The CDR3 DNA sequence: TGTGCCAGCAGTGAAGGCCGCAGGGCCTACAATGAGCAGTTCTTC. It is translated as CASSEGRRAYNEQFF.

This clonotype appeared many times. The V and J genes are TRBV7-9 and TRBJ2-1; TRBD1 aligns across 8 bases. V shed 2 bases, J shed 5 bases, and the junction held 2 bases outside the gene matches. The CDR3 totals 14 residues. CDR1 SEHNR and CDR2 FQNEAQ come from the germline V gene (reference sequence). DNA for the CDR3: TGTGCCAGCAGCTTAACGACAGGGGACAATGAGCAGTTCTTC. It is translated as CASSLTTGDNEQFF.

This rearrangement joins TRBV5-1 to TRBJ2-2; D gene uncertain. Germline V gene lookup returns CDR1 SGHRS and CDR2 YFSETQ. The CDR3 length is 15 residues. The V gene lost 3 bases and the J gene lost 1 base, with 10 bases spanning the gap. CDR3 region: CASSSDPRNTGELFF. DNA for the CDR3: TGCGCCAGCAGCTCGGACCCGAGGAACACCGGGGAGCTGTTTTTT.

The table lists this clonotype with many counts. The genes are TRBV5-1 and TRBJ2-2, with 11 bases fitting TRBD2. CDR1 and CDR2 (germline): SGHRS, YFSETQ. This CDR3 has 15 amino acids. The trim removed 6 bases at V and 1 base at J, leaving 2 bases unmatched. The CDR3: CASKGTSGNTGELFF. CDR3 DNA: TGCGCCAGCAAAGGGACTAGCGGGAACACCGGGGAGCTGTTTTTT.

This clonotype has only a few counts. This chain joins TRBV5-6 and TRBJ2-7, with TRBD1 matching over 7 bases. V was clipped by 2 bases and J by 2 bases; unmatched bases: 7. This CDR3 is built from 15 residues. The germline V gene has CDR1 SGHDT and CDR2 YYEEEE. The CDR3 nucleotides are TGTGCCAGCAGCTTTACAGGGGTAGAGGCCTACGAGCAGTACTTC. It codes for CASSFTGVEAYEQYF.

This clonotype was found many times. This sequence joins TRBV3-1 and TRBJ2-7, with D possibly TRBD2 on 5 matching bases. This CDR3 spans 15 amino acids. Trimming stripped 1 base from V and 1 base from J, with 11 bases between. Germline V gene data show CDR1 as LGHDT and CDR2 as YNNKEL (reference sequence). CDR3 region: CASSQVTRSSYEQYF. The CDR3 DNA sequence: TGTGCCAGCAGCCAAGTCACTAGGAGTTCCTACGAGCAGTACTTC.

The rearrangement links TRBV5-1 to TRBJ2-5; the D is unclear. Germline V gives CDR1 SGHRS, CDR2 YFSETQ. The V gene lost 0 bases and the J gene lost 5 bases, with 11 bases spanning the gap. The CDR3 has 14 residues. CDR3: CASSLEGRSETQYF. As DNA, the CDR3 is TGCGCCAGCAGCTTGGAAGGGCGGAGTGAGACCCAGTACTTC. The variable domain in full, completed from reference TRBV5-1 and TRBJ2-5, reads KAGVTQTPRYLIKTRGQQVTLSCSPISGHRSVSWYQQTPGQGLQFLFEYFSETQRNKGNFPGRFSGRQFSNSRSEMNVSTLELGDSALYLCASSLEGRSETQYFGPGTRLLVL.

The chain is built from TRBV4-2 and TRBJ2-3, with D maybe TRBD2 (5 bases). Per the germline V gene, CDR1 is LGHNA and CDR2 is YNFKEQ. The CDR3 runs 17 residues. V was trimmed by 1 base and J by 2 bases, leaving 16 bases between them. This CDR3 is CASSQAATGVATDTQYF. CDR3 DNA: TGTGCCAGCAGCCAAGCGGCGACCGGGGTAGCCACAGATACGCAGTATTTT.

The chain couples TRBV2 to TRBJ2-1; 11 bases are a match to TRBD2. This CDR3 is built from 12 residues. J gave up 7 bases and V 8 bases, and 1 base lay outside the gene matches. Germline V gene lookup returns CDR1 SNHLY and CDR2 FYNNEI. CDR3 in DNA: TGTGCCAGCCTAGCGGGGGGTAATGAGCAGTTCTTC. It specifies CASLAGGNEQFF. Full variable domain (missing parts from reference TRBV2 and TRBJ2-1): EPEVTQTPSHQVTQMGQEVILRCVPISNHLYFYWYRQILGQKVEFLVSFYNNEISEKSEIFDDQFSVERPDGSNFTLKIRSTKLEDSAMYFCASLAGGNEQFFGPGTRLTVL.

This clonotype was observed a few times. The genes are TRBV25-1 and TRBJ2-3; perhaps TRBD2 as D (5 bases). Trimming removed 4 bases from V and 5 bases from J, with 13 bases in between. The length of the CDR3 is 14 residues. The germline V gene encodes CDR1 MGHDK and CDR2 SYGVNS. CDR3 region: CASSGSGSGDTQYF. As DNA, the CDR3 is TGTGCCAGCAGTGGTTCTGGGAGTGGAGATACGCAGTATTTT.

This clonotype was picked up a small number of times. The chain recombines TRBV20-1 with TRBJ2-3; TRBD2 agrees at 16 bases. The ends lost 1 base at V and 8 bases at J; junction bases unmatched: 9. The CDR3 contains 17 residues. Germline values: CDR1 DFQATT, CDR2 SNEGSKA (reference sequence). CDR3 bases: TGCAGTGCTAGAGGTCTCCCCGGGACTAGCGGGGGGGGTACGCAGTATTTT. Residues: CSARGLPGTSGGGTQYF.

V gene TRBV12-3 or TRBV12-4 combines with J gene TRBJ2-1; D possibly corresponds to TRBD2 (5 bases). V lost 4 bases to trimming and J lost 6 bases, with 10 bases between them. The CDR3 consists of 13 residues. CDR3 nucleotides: TGTGCCAGCAGTTACCGGGAAGGCAATGAGCAGTTCTTC. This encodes CASSYREGNEQFF.

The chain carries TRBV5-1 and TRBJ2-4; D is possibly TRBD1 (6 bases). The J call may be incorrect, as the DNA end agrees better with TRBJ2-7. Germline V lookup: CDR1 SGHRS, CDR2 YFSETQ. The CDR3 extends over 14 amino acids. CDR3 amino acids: CASSVDRSTYEQYF. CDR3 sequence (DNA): TGCGCCAGCAGCGTGGACAGAAGCACCTACGAGCAGTACTTC.

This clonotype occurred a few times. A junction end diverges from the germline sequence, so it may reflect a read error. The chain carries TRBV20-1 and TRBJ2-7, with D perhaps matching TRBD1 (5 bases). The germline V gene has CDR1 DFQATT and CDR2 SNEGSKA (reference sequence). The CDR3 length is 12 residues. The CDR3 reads CSASSGPYELYF. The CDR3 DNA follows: TGCAGTGCTAGCTCAGGGCCCTACGAGCTGTACTTC.

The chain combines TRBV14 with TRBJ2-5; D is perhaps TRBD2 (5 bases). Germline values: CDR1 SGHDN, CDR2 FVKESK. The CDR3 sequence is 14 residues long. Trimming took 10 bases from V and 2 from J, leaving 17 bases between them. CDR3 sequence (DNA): TGTGCCAACCTACTAAGCGGACTGCAAGAGACCCAGTACTTC. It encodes CANLLSGLQETQYF.

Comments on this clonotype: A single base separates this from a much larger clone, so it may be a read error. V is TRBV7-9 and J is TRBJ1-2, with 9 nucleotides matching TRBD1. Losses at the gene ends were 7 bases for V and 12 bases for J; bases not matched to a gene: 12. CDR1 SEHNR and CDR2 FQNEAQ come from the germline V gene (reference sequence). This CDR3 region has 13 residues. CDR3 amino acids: CASITGTGIGHTF. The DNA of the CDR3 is TGTGCCAGCATCACCGGGACAGGGATCGGCCACACCTTC. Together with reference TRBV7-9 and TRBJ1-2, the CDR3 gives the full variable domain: DTGVSQNPRHKITKRGQNVTFRCDPISEHNRLYWYRQTLGQGPEFLTYFQNEAQLEKSRLLSDRFSAERPKGSFSTLEIQRTEQGDSAMYLCASITGTGIGHTFGSGTRLTVV.

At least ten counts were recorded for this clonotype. The CDR3, as DNA: TGTGCCAGCAGCGCCAGCGGGGGGTATGGCTACACCTTC. Translated: CASSASGGYGYTF. V is TRBV9 and J is TRBJ1-2; maybe TRBD1 (5 bases). This CDR3 is 13 amino acids long. Germline values: CDR1 SGDLS, CDR2 YYNGEE. Trimming stripped 3 bases from V and 5 bases from J, with 11 bases between.

In DNA, the CDR3 is TGTGCCAGCAGCCAAGACGGGGCAGCGGGAGGTTCAGGCGATACGCAGTATTTT. Translated: CASSQDGAAGGSGDTQYF. V gene TRBV4-2 combines with J gene TRBJ2-3; 9 bases line up with TRBD2. From germline, CDR1 is LGHNA and CDR2 YNFKEQ. V lost 0 bases to trimming and J lost 6 bases; unmatched junction nucleotides: 13. This CDR3 is 18 amino acids long.

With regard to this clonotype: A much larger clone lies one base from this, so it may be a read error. CDR3 nucleotide sequence: TGCAGCGTTGCCGTGGAGGGAGAGACCCAGTTCTTC. It specifies CSVAVEGETQFF. The chain employs TRBV29-1 and TRBJ2-1, with TRBD2 as a possible D gene (6 bases). In germline, CDR1 is SQVTM, CDR2 ANQGSEA. This CDR3 is built from 12 residues. Between the trimmed V and J ends, which lost 4 bases and 13 bases, there was a span of 17 bases.

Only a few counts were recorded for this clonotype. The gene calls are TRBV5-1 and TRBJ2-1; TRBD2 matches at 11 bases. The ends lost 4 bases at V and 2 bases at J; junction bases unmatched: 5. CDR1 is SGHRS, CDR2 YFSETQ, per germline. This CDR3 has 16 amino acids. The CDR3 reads CASSLETSGTYNEQFF. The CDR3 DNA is TGCGCCAGCAGCCTAGAGACTAGCGGGACCTACAATGAGCAGTTCTTC. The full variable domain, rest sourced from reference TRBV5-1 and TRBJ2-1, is KAGVTQTPRYLIKTRGQQVTLSCSPISGHRSVSWYQQTPGQGLQFLFEYFSETQRNKGNFPGRFSGRQFSNSRSEMNVSTLELGDSALYLCASSLETSGTYNEQFFGPGTRLTVL.

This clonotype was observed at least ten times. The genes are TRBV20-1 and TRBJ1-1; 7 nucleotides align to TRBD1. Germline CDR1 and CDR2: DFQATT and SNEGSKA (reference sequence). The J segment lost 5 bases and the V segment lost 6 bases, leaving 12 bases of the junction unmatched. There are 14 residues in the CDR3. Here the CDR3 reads CSARRGEAQTEAFF. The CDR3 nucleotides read TGCAGTGCGCGCAGGGGGGAGGCGCAAACTGAAGCTTTCTTT.

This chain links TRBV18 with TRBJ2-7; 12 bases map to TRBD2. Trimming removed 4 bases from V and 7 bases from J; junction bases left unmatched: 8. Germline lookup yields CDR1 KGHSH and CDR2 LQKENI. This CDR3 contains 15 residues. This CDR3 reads CASSRLAGEVVEQYF. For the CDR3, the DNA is TGTGCCAGCTCACGACTAGCGGGAGAGGTAGTAGAGCAGTACTTC.

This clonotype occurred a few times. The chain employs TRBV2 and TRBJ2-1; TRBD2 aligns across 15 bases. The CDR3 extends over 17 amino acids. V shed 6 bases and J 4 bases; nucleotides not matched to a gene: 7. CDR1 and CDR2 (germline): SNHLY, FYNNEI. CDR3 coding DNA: TGTGCCAGCAGCGGACTAGCGGGGGGGCCTAGGTACAATGAGCAGTTCTTC. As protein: CASSGLAGGPRYNEQFF. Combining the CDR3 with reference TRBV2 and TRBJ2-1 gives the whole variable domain EPEVTQTPSHQVTQMGQEVILRCVPISNHLYFYWYRQILGQKVEFLVSFYNNEISEKSEIFDDQFSVERPDGSNFTLKIRSTKLEDSAMYFCASSGLAGGPRYNEQFFGPGTRLTVL.

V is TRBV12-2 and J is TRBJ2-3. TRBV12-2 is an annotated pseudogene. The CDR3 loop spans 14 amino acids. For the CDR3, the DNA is TGTGCAAGTCGCTGCCAACTAGGCCCAGATACGCAGTATTTT. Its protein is CASRCQLGPDTQYF.

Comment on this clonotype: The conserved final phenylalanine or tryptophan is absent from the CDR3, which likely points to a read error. CDR3 sequence reads: CASRPGRFPGELFV. In nucleotides, the CDR3 is TGTGCCAGCAGGCCAGGGCGTTTTCCCGGGGAGCTGTTTGTT. The chain recombines TRBV7-8 with TRBJ2-2; D perhaps matches TRBD1 (5 bases). V lost 6 bases and J lost 6, with 14 bases in between. The CDR3 loop spans 14 amino acids. Looked up from germline, CDR1 is SGHVS and CDR2 is FQNEAQ.

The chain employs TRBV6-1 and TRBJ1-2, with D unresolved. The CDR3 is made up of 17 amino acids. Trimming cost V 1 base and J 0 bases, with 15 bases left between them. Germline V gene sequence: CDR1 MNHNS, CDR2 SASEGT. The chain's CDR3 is CASSEGASKLANYGYTF. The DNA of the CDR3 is TGTGCCAGCAGTGAAGGAGCCTCTAAGTTAGCTAACTATGGCTACACCTTC.

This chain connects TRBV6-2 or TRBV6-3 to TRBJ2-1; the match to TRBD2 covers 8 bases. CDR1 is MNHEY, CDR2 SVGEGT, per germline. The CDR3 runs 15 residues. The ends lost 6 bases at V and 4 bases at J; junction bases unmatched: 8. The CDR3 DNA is TGTGCCAGCAGCCAACTAGAGCGGGAGTACAATGAGCAGTTCTTC. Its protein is CASSQLEREYNEQFF.

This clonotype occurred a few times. The CDR3: CASSKNRGQYDTQYF. CDR3 in DNA: TGTGCCAGCAGCAAAAACAGGGGGCAATACGATACGCAGTATTTT. The V and J genes are TRBV2 and TRBJ2-3; TRBD1 matches at 9 bases. This CDR3 contains 15 residues. CDR1 and CDR2 (germline): SNHLY, FYNNEI. J was trimmed by 6 bases and V by 6 bases; bases with no gene match: 10.

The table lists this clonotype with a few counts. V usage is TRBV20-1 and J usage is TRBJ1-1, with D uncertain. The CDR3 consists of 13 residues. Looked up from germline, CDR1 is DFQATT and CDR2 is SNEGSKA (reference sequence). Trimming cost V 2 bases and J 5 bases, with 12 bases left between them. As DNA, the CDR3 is TGCAGTGCTAGACCGTCCGGCACGACTGAAGCTTTCTTT. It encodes CSARPSGTTEAFF.

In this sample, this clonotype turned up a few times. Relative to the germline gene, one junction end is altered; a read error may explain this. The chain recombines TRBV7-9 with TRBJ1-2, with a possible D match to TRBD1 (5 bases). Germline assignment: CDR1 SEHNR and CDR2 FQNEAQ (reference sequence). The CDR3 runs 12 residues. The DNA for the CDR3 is TGTGCCAGCAGCTTCGCAGGGAGTGGCTCCACCTTC. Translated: CASSFAGSGSTF.

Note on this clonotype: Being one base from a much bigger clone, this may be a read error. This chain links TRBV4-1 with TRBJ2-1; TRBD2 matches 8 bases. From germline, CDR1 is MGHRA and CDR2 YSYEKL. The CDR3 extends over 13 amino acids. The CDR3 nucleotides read TGCGCCAGCAGCCAGGGACTAGTAAGGGAGCAGTTATTC. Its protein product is CASSQGLVREQLF.